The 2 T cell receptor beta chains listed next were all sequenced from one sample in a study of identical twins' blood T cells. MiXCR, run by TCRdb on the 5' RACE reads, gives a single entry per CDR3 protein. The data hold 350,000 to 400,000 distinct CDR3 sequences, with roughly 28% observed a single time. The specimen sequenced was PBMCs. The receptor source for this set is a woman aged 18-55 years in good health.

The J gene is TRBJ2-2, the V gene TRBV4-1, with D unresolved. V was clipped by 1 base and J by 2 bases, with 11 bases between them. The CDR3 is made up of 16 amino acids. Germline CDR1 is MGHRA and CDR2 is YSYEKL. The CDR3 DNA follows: TGCGCCAGCAGCCAAGTTCCCGGATACAACACCGGGGAGCTGTTTTTT. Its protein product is CASSQVPGYNTGELFF.

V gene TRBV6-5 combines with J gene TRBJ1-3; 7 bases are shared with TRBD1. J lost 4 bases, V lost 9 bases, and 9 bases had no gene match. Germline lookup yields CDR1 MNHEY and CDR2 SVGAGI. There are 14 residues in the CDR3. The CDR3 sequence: CASTPPGGGNTIYF. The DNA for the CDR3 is TGTGCCAGTACACCTCCAGGGGGAGGAAACACCATATATTTT.